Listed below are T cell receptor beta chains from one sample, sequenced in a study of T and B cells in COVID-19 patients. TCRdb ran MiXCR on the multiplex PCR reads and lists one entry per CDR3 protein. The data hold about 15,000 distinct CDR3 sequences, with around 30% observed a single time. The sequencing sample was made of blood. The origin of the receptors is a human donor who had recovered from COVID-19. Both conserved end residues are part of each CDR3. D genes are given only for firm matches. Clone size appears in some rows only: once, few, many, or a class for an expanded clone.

TGTGCCAGCAGCTTAGTAGGCGGGGGGGCTAATGAGCAGTTCTTC	CASSLVGGGANEQFF	TRBJ2-1	TRBD2	TRBV11-3	-
TGTGCCAGCAGCCCCGGGACTAGCGGGGATGAGGAGACCCAGTACTTC	CASSPGTSGDEETQYF	TRBJ2-5	TRBD2	TRBV7-9	-
TGTGCCAGCAGCAAAGGTCCCGGCTCCAATGAAAAACTGTTTTTT	CASSKGPGSNEKLFF	TRBJ1-4	-	TRBV21-1	-
TGTGCCACCTCCCCCGGGACTAGCGACGAGCAGTACTTC	CATSPGTSDEQYF	TRBJ2-7	TRBD2	TRBV2	-
TGTGCCAGCAGCCCAGTGGGGTTCGAGCAGTACTTC	CASSPVGFEQYF	TRBJ2-7	-	TRBV28	-
TGTGCCAGCAGCTCACCCAGGGGATCCACTGAAGCTTTCTTT	CASSSPRGSTEAFF	TRBJ1-1	-	TRBV5-6	few
TGTGCCAGCAGCTTGGAACTGAACTATGGCTACACCTTC	CASSLELNYGYTF	TRBJ1-2	-	TRBV5-4	-
TGTGCCAGCAGTCGTACCCGGACTACTCAGCGTGAGCAGTTCTTC	CASSRTRTTQREQFF	TRBJ2-1	-	TRBV6-5	few
TGTGCCTGGAGTGTAAGTAGGATGAATGAGCAGTTCTTC	CAWSVSRMNEQFF	TRBJ2-1	-	TRBV30	medium-sized
TGTGCCAGCATTCAGAGCGGGGGGACCTACAATGAGCAGTTCTTC	CASIQSGGTYNEQFF	TRBJ2-1	TRBD2	TRBV12-3/TRBV12-4	few
TGCGCCAGCAGCCAGAACACCGGGGAGCTGTTTTTT	CASSQNTGELFF	TRBJ2-2	-	TRBV5-1	medium-sized
TGTGCCAGCAGCGCAGAATTAGGGGTCGGCTACACCTTC	CASSAELGVGYTF	TRBJ1-2	-	TRBV11-3	many
TGTGCCAGCAGCCAAGACAGGGCTAGGAATGAAAAACTGTTTTTT	CASSQDRARNEKLFF	TRBJ1-4	-	TRBV14	few
TGTGCCATACGGGACTACGGAATTAGCACAGATACGCAGTATTTT	CAIRDYGISTDTQYF	TRBJ2-3	TRBD2	TRBV10-3	-
TGTGCCAGCGGAGGAACGGGCGCTGAAGCTTTCTTT	CASGGTGAEAFF	TRBJ1-1	-	TRBV6-2/TRBV6-3	-
TGTGCCAGCAGCCAAGATCGGAGTTATAGCAATCAGCCCCAGCATTTT	CASSQDRSYSNQPQHF	TRBJ1-5	-	TRBV11-3	-
TGTGCCTGGCACGCAGGTTATAATTCACCCCTCCACTTT	CAWHAGYNSPLHF	TRBJ1-6	-	TRBV30	-
TGTGCCAGCAGCCAGGCCCGGGACTCCAGAACGGGGTGGCAGTTCTTC	CASSQARDSRTGWQFF	TRBJ2-1	-	TRBV4-2	once
TGTGCCAGCAGCTCCGGGACCTCAACCTACAAAGAGCAGTTCTTC	CASSSGTSTYKEQFF	TRBJ2-1	-	TRBV7-9	-
TGTGCCACCCGACAGGGTCTTGGTGGGGCCAACGTCCTGACTTTC	CATRQGLGGANVLTF	TRBJ2-6	TRBD1	TRBV10-3	few
TGTGCCAGCAATCGACAGGGGGCGCCCGGGGCCAACGTCCTGACTTTC	CASNRQGAPGANVLTF	TRBJ2-6	TRBD1	TRBV6-1	once
TGCAGCGTGGGGGGGACTAGCTTTTCCCCGGGGTCCTACGAGCAGTACTTC	CSVGGTSFSPGSYEQYF	TRBJ2-7	TRBD2	TRBV29-1	medium-sized
TGTGCCAGTAACCGACAGGGGGACACCGGGGAGCTGTTTTTT	CASNRQGDTGELFF	TRBJ2-2	TRBD1	TRBV27	medium-sized
TGTGCCAGCAGATCGGGTGTTACGAACACCGGGGAGCTGTTTTTT	CASRSGVTNTGELFF	TRBJ2-2	-	TRBV5-4	few
TGCAGCGTTGGAGAGGTCAACTATGGCTACACCTTC	CSVGEVNYGYTF	TRBJ1-2	-	TRBV29-1	medium-sized
TGTGCCAGTAGTATGATGGGGATGCGGGGATCTGATGGCTACACCTTC	CASSMMGMRGSDGYTF	TRBJ1-2	-	TRBV19	-
TGTGCCAGTAGTATAATTCGGGGTGTTGACACTGAAGCTTTCTTT	CASSIIRGVDTEAFF	TRBJ1-1	-	TRBV19	-
TGTGCCAGCAGTTACTCGCCGGGAAGCACTGAAGCTTTCTTT	CASSYSPGSTEAFF	TRBJ1-1	-	TRBV6-5	-
TGTGCCAGCAGCCCCGGGGACGGGACAGCTAACTACGAGCAGTACTTC	CASSPGDGTANYEQYF	TRBJ2-7	TRBD1	TRBV12-3/TRBV12-4	-
TGTGCTAGTGGCAAGAGGGGGCTCGAAGCTTTCTTT	CASGKRGLEAFF	TRBJ1-1	TRBD1	TRBV12-5	-
TGTGCCTGGAGTGTTATGGGCGGAATTTACGAGCAGTACTTC	CAWSVMGGIYEQYF	TRBJ2-7	-	TRBV30	medium-sized
TGTGCCAGCAGTCTCAAGAGTGGGCCCGGCTCTAACTATGGCTACACCTTC	CASSLKSGPGSNYGYTF	TRBJ1-2	-	TRBV6-2/TRBV6-3	-
TGTGCCAGCAGTTTAGGGGTAGAGGGTGGGGAGCTGTTTTTT	CASSLGVEGGELFF	TRBJ2-2	-	TRBV12-3/TRBV12-4	medium-sized
TGTGCCAGCAGCCCGGAGCAGGTCACAGATACGCAGTATTTT	CASSPEQVTDTQYF	TRBJ2-3	-	TRBV11-3	medium-sized
TGTGCCAGCAGCTTGGAGGAGAGAGGTGGCTACACCTTC	CASSLEERGGYTF	TRBJ1-2	-	TRBV5-4	few
TGTGCCTCTAATCGGGGGATCGCTGAAGCTTTCTTT	CASNRGIAEAFF	TRBJ1-1	-	TRBV6-2/TRBV6-3	once
TGTGCCAGCAGCTTCTACCTCTCGGGACAGGGGCCCAGGGAGCTGTTTTTT	CASSFYLSGQGPRELFF	TRBJ2-2	TRBD1	TRBV5-6	few
TGTGCCAGCAGCTTATTTGGGAACACCGGGGAGCTGTTTTTT	CASSLFGNTGELFF	TRBJ2-2	-	TRBV11-3	medium-sized
TGTGCCAGCAGTCCTCCTAGCGGGAGGGCTAATGAGCAGTTCTTC	CASSPPSGRANEQFF	TRBJ2-1	TRBD2	TRBV6-5	-
TGTGCTAGTGTCAAGAACACCGGGGAGCTGTTTTTT	CASVKNTGELFF	TRBJ2-2	-	TRBV12-5	-
TGTGCCAGCAGCTTACAGTCCCCCCAGGTGGGAGGCTACACCTTC	CASSLQSPQVGGYTF	TRBJ1-2	-	TRBV7-9	few
TGTGCCAGCAGTGACGACACCGGTGGGGCCAACGTCCTGACTTTC	CASSDDTGGANVLTF	TRBJ2-6	-	TRBV6-4	-
TGTGCCAGTAGTCTCCGGACAAATACGCAGTATTTT	CASSLRTNTQYF	TRBJ2-3	-	TRBV19	medium-sized
TGCGCCAGCAGAGAAGCAAGCGATGAGCAGTTCTTC	CASREASDEQFF	TRBJ2-1	-	TRBV5-1	-
TGTGCCAGTAGTATCCGGGACAGGGGGTACGAGCAGTACTTC	CASSIRDRGYEQYF	TRBJ2-7	TRBD1	TRBV19	medium-sized
TGTGCCAGCAGCTTGACTACCCCGAGCTCCTACAATGAGCAGTTCTTC	CASSLTTPSSYNEQFF	TRBJ2-1	-	TRBV11-3	-
TGTGCCAGTAGTATAGACCGACTAGCGGGAGCCGGGCAGTACTTC	CASSIDRLAGAGQYF	TRBJ2-7	TRBD2	TRBV19	-
TGTGCCAGCAGTTTAGGAGCCGGATATGAAAAACTGTTTTTT	CASSLGAGYEKLFF	TRBJ1-4	-	TRBV27	few
TGCGCCAGCAGCCAAGATCTAACACAGACCTGGGTCGGCTACACCTTC	CASSQDLTQTWVGYTF	TRBJ1-2	-	TRBV4-3	-
TGTGCCAGCAGTGAAGCCTGGCCGGAGGCTTTCTTT	CASSEAWPEAFF	TRBJ1-1	-	TRBV6-1	few
TGTGCCAGCAGTCTCCAAGAGACCCAGTACTTC	CASSLQETQYF	TRBJ2-5	-	TRBV6-5	-
TGTGCCAGCAGCTTAGGCGGGAGTCAGCCCCAGCATTTT	CASSLGGSQPQHF	TRBJ1-5	-	TRBV13	-
TGTGCCAGCAGCTTGTATTCAGGCGCCTCCTACGAGCAGTACTTC	CASSLYSGASYEQYF	TRBJ2-7	-	TRBV5-4	-
TGTGCCAGCTCACCCCTCGGGGAGACCCAGTACTTC	CASSPLGETQYF	TRBJ2-5	-	TRBV18	-
TGTGCCAGCAGTACAGGGAGATGGACTGAAGCTTTCTTT	CASSTGRWTEAFF	TRBJ1-1	-	TRBV27	-
TGTGCCAGCAGCTTAGCTGGAACCACCTCGGATGAGCAGTTCTTC	CASSLAGTTSDEQFF	TRBJ2-1	-	TRBV7-2	-
TGTGCCAGCAGCCTGGGGGATGGGCCCCAGCATTTT	CASSLGDGPQHF	TRBJ1-5	-	TRBV5-6	-